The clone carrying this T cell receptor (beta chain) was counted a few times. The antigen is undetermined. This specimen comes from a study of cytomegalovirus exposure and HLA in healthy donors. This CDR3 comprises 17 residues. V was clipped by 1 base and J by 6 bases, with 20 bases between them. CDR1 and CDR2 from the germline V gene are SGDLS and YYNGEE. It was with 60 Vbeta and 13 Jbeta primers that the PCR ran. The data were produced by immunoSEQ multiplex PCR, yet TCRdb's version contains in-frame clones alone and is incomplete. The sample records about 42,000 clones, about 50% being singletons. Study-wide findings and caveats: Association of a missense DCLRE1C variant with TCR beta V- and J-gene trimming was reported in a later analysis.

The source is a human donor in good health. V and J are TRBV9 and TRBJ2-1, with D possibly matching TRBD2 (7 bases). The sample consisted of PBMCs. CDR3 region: CASSVRRGGIDGNEQFF. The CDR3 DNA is TGTGCCAGCAGCGTAAGAAGGGGGGGAATAGACGGCAATGAGCAGTTCTTC.